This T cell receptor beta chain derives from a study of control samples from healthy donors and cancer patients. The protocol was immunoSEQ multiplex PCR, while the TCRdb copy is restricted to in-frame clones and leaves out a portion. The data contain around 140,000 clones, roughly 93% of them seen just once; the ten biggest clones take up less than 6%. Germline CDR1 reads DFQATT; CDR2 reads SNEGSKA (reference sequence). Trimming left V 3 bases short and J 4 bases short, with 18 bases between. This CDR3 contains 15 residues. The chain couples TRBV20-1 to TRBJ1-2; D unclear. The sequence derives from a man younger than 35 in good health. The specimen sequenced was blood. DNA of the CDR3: TGCAGTGCTAGTTCTATACGGGAGCTTTCCTATGGCTACACCTTC. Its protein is CSASSIRELSYGYTF.